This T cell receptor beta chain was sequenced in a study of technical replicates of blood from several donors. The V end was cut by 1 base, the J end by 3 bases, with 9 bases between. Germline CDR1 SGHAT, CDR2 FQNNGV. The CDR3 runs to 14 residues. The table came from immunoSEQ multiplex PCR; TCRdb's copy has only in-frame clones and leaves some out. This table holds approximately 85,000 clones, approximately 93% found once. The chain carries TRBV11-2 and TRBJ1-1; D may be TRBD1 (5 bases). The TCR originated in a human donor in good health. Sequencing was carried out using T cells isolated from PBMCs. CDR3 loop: CASSLVGGDTEAFF. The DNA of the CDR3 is TGTGCCAGCAGCTTAGTTGGGGGGGACACTGAAGCTTTCTTT.